This passage covers 23 T cell receptor beta chains from one sample sequenced in a study of cytomegalovirus exposure and HLA in healthy donors. PCR employed 60 Vbeta and 13 Jbeta primers. This table comes from immunoSEQ multiplex PCR, and its TCRdb copy is limited to in-frame clones, with some not included. The table shows about 64,000 clones, with 85% occurring only once. Sequenced material: PBMCs. Receptors were obtained from a female donor in good health and CMV-seronegative.

V gene TRBV19 combines with J gene TRBJ1-4; 8 bases map to TRBD1. V trimming: 6 bases; J trimming: 0 bases; junction bases outside the gene matches: 3. Germline V CDR1 and CDR2: LNHDA, SQIVND (reference sequence). The CDR3 extends over 15 amino acids. For the CDR3, the DNA is TGTGCCAGTAGGACAGGGGATGCAACTAATGAAAAACTGTTTTTT. This gives the protein CASRTGDATNEKLFF.

This clone was picked up a small number of times. The chain employs TRBV2 and TRBJ2-5, with 12 nucleotides matching TRBD2. The CDR3 length is 17 residues. The V gene end was trimmed by 5 bases and the J gene end by 5 bases; junction bases not matched to a gene: 12. Germline V gene data show CDR1 as SNHLY and CDR2 as FYNNEI. In nucleotides, the CDR3 is TGTGCCAGCAGTCCTAACGGGCTAGCGGGGGGGAGGGAGACCCAGTACTTC. Its translation is CASSPNGLAGGRETQYF. Variable domain in full (rest from reference TRBV2 and TRBJ2-5): EPEVTQTPSHQVTQMGQEVILRCVPISNHLYFYWYRQILGQKVEFLVSFYNNEISEKSEIFDDQFSVERPDGSNFTLKIRSTKLEDSAMYFCASSPNGLAGGRETQYFGPGTRLLVL.

This chain links TRBV30 with TRBJ2-5; D call uncertain. Trimming stripped 4 bases from V and 4 bases from J, with 13 bases between. Looked up from germline, CDR1 is GTSNPN and CDR2 is SVGIG (reference sequence). The CDR3 contains 13 residues. In DNA form, the CDR3 reads TGTGCCTGGACCCAGAGACGAGGAGAGACCCAGTACTTC. Translating it yields CAWTQRRGETQYF.

The chain is built from TRBV6-1 and TRBJ2-1; 10 positions agree with TRBD2. The J segment lost 6 bases and the V segment lost 1 base, leaving 3 bases of the junction unmatched. The CDR3 extends over 15 amino acids. Germline CDR1 reads MNHNS; CDR2 reads SASEGT. The DNA of the CDR3 is TGTGCCAGCAGTGAAGAGCGGGGGGGCCTCAATGAGCAGTTCTTC. It encodes CASSEERGGLNEQFF.

V is TRBV7-2 and J is TRBJ2-3; 7 nucleotides align to TRBD2. The CDR3 contains 13 residues. Trimming cost V 3 bases and J 6 bases; bases outside gene matches: 3. Germline-derived CDR1 and CDR2 are SGHTA and FQGNSA. CDR3 DNA: TGTGCCAGCAGCTTCCCCGGGGGGGATACGCAGTATTTT. This gives the protein CASSFPGGDTQYF.

As regards this clone: At one of its ends the junction is not consistent with the germline gene, which may arise from a read error. This rearrangement joins TRBV5-1 to TRBJ1-2; D possibly corresponds to TRBD1 (6 bases). From germline, CDR1 is SGHRS and CDR2 YFSETQ. CDR3 length: 13 amino acids. The CDR3 DNA is TGCGCCAGCAGTTTCGACAGGAGCTATGTCTACACCTTC. Residues: CASSFDRSYVYTF.

V gene TRBV5-4 combines with J gene TRBJ1-3; no clear D gene. V shed 2 bases and J shed 0 bases, with 3 bases lying between them. This CDR3 comprises 13 residues. Germline V gene sequence: CDR1 SGHNT, CDR2 YYREEE (reference sequence). CDR3 in amino acids: CASSFGSGNTIYF. The CDR3 DNA sequence: TGTGCCAGCAGCTTCGGCTCTGGAAACACCATATATTTT. Combining the CDR3 with reference TRBV5-4 and TRBJ1-3 gives the whole variable domain ETGVTQSPTHLIKTRGQQVTLRCSSQSGHNTVSWYQQALGQGPQFIFQYYREEENGRGNFPPRFSGLQFPNYSSELNVNALELDDSALYLCASSFGSGNTIYFGEGSWLTVV.

This clone was detected once. This chain joins TRBV28 and TRBJ2-1, with 10 bases identical to TRBD2. Germline CDR1 reads MDHEN; CDR2 reads SYDVKM. CDR3 size: 16 residues. V dropped 4 bases and J dropped 0; count of bases not matched to a gene: 3. In DNA form, the CDR3 reads TGTGCCAGCAGTTCTAGCGGGGGCCGCTCCTACAATGAGCAGTTCTTC. This sequence encodes CASSSSGGRSYNEQFF.

The chain carries TRBV18 and TRBJ2-7; 11 nucleotides match TRBD1. Germline CDR1 reads KGHSH; CDR2 reads LQKENI. This CDR3 spans 15 amino acids. Losses at the gene ends were 5 bases for V and 5 bases for J; bases not matched to a gene: 8. Here the CDR3 reads CASSADRGRMNEQYF. The DNA for the CDR3 is TGTGCCAGCTCAGCGGACAGGGGGCGAATGAACGAGCAGTACTTC.

V gene TRBV6-5 combines with J gene TRBJ2-7; tentatively, D is TRBD2 (6 bases). Deletions cut 5 bases from V and 2 bases from J, with 16 bases between. There are 15 residues in the CDR3. Germline V gene lookup returns CDR1 MNHEY and CDR2 SVGAGI. The CDR3: CASSRAGGATYEQYF. CDR3 DNA: TGTGCCAGCAGTCGCGCCGGAGGGGCAACCTACGAGCAGTACTTC.

This chain connects TRBV7-9 to TRBJ2-5; 7 positions agree with TRBD1. This CDR3 region has 17 residues. Unmatched junction bases numbered 13, after V lost 5 bases and J lost 1 base. From germline, CDR1 is SEHNR and CDR2 FQNEAQ (reference sequence). The CDR3 DNA reads TGTGCCAGCAGCAATACTCGGGACAGCGTCTTCCAAGAGACCCAGTACTTC. Its protein product is CASSNTRDSVFQETQYF. The full variable domain, completed using reference TRBV7-9 and TRBJ2-5, is DTGVSQNPRHKITKRGQNVTFRCDPISEHNRLYWYRQTLGQGPEFLTYFQNEAQLEKSRLLSDRFSAERPKGSFSTLEIQRTEQGDSAMYLCASSNTRDSVFQETQYFGPGTRLLVL.

The gene calls are TRBV6-1 and TRBJ2-5; 9 bases map to TRBD1. The J call may be faulty, since TRBJ2-7 better matches the DNA end. Looked up from germline, CDR1 is MNHNS and CDR2 is SASEGT. This CDR3 is built from 15 residues. The CDR3 DNA is TGTGCCAGCACTAAGGGGGGGACAGGGTATGCCGAGCAGTACTTC. It is translated as CASTKGGTGYAEQYF.

The chain uses TRBV6-5 and TRBJ1-2, with 9 bases lining up with TRBD1. The germline V gene encodes CDR1 MNHEY and CDR2 SVGAGI. The CDR3 consists of 15 residues. With 8 bases clipped from V and 3 bases from J, the junction kept 10 bases outside the gene matches. CDR3 in amino acids: CASAGTGPVDYGYTF. CDR3 in DNA: TGTGCCAGCGCCGGGACAGGGCCTGTCGACTATGGCTACACCTTC.

V gene TRBV27 combines with J gene TRBJ2-3; 11 nucleotides align to TRBD2. This CDR3 region has 15 residues. V lost 3 bases to trimming and J lost 5 bases; unmatched junction nucleotides: 4. Germline V CDR1 and CDR2: MNHEY, SMNVEV (reference sequence). CDR3 sequence: CASSFSSGGLDTQYF. The CDR3 DNA follows: TGTGCCAGCAGTTTCTCTAGCGGGGGGTTAGATACGCAGTATTTT.

This chain uses TRBV9 with TRBJ2-3; 8 bases agree with TRBD2. The V gene end was trimmed by 1 base and the J gene end by 0 bases; junction bases not matched to a gene: 22. CDR1 is SGDLS and CDR2 is YYNGEE in the germline V gene. The CDR3 covers 22 residues. The DNA of the CDR3 is TGTGCCAGCAGCGTAACGGCGAGGGGACTAGGGGAGAGGTTACGGAGCACAGATACGCAGTATTTT. This sequence encodes CASSVTARGLGERLRSTDTQYF.

The genes are TRBV19 and TRBJ2-1; 9 bases align to TRBD2. In germline, CDR1 is LNHDA, CDR2 SQIVND (reference sequence). V gave up 5 bases and J gave up 2 bases; unmatched junction bases: 7. The CDR3 has 16 residues. Here the CDR3 DNA reads TGTGCCAGTAGTTCCCAGCGGGAGGCCGCCTACAATGAGCAGTTCTTC. It yields the protein CASSSQREAAYNEQFF.

The chain recombines TRBV7-9 with TRBJ2-7, with D possibly TRBD2 on 6 matching bases. V lost 8 bases and J 4 bases, leaving 12 bases between the germline ends. CDR3 length: 12 amino acids. Germline-derived CDR1 and CDR2 are SEHNR and FQNEAQ (reference sequence). As DNA, the CDR3 is TGTGCCAGCGGCGGGGTAGGTTACGAGCAGTACTTC. Translation gives CASGGVGYEQYF.

V is TRBV7-2 and J is TRBJ2-2; 9 bases align to TRBD2. The J segment lost 6 bases and the V segment lost 2 bases, leaving 4 bases of the junction unmatched. The CDR3 has 15 residues. Germline values: CDR1 SGHTA, CDR2 FQGNSA. The CDR3 region has the DNA TGTGCCAGCAGCTTAATGAGCGGGAGGCCCGGGGAGCTGTTTTTT. The encoded protein is CASSLMSGRPGELFF. Full variable domain (remainder filled in from reference TRBV7-2 and TRBJ2-2): GAGVSQSPSNKVTEKGKDVELRCDPISGHTALYWYRQSLGQGLEFLIYFQGNSAPDKSGLPSDRFSAERTGGSVSTLTIQRTQQEDSAVYLCASSLMSGRPGELFFGEGSRLTVL.

The chain links TRBV21-1 to TRBJ2-4; whether TRBD2, the table's D call, matches the DNA was not checked. TRBV21-1 is flagged as a pseudogene. This CDR3 region has 15 residues. This CDR3 reads CASSKFWPGRDIQYF. The CDR3 DNA follows: TGTGCCAGCAGCAAATTTTGGCCGGGAAGGGACATTCAGTACTTC.

The CDR3 DNA is TGTGCCAGCAGCCCCGGGACAGGGAACTATGGCTACACCTTC. Residues: CASSPGTGNYGYTF. The chain links TRBV11-2 to TRBJ1-2; 9 nucleotides line up with TRBD1. Per germline, CDR1 SGHAT and CDR2 FQNNGV. The trim removed 5 bases at V and 2 bases at J, leaving 3 bases unmatched. The CDR3 has 14 residues.

The chain couples TRBV19 to TRBJ1-1; tentative D call: TRBD1 (6 bases). The CDR3 is 14 amino acids. The germline V and J ends were trimmed by 3 bases and 8 bases, with 16 bases remaining between them. Germline V lookup: CDR1 LNHDA, CDR2 SQIVND (reference sequence). CDR3 nucleotide sequence: TGTGCCAGTAGTATCAGACAGGATAGTAGGGAAGCTTTCTTT. Its protein product is CASSIRQDSREAFF.

The V call is TRBV9, the J call TRBJ2-3, with 10 bases fitting TRBD2. CDR3 size: 15 residues. V was pared by 2 bases and J by 6 bases, with 6 bases of the junction left unmatched. Germline V CDR1 and CDR2: SGDLS, YYNGEE. As DNA, the CDR3 is TGTGCCAGCAGCGTCTCTAGCGGGGGCCTCGATACGCAGTATTTT. This gives the protein CASSVSSGGLDTQYF.

CDR3 coding DNA: TGTGCCAGCAGGGCGGGGCCCATGGGGCAGACCCAGTACTTC. Translating it yields CASRAGPMGQTQYF. The chain has TRBV7-2 and TRBJ2-5; a weak D match, TRBD2 (6 bases). This CDR3 comprises 14 residues. The germline V gene has CDR1 SGHTA and CDR2 FQGNSA. The V end lost 6 bases, the J end lost 6 bases, and 17 bases lay between the germline ends.